These T cell receptor beta chains were read from a single sample in a study of chemoradiotherapy in HPV16-positive cancers. The method was immunoSEQ multiplex PCR; TCRdb's version includes in-frame clones alone and lacks a portion of them. The sample yields more than 10,000 clones, around 89% seen once. The starting material was blood, obtained from a patient who underwent chemoradiotherapy. The source is a human donor with HPV-associated anogenital cancer. The conserved cysteine and the conserved F or W are not part of the CDR3 here. Fields, in order: J gene, V gene, CDR3 protein.

>TRBJ1-2|TRBV18
ASSPGRTDGYT
>TRBJ1-2|TRBV20-1
SAAENGYT
>TRBJ2-7|TRBV4-1
ASSQAEGGSYEQY
>TRBJ2-2|TRBV5-4
ASSLGLAGDAGELF
>TRBJ2-3|TRBV7-3
ASSSEGTDTQY
>TRBJ2-3|TRBV11-3
ASSLDEGRGHTDTQY
>TRBJ1-3|TRBV2
AINLGSGNTIY
>TRBJ2-7|TRBV11-3
ASSPRDRENYEQY
>TRBJ2-1|TRBV29-1
SVEDHRGAYNEQF
>TRBJ1-2|TRBV19
ASSMTVYGYT
>TRBJ1-5|TRBV15
ATSRGLWGNQPQH
>TRBJ1-2|TRBV5-4
ASSLDRGTYGYT
>TRBJ2-3|TRBV14
ASSLSSGTQY
>TRBJ1-1|TRBV5-4
ASSPWVGPMNTEAF
>TRBJ2-1|TRBV7-3
ASSFGQGHNEQF
>TRBJ2-3|TRBV6-4
ASMKLAGSTDTQY